The 14 T cell receptor beta chains below all came from one sample that was sequenced in a study of T cells in Graves' hyperthyroidism and ophthalmopathy. Amplified TCR beta CDR3 regions came from RNA transcripts. RT-PCR in the first round (using the HTBI primer set) targeted the TCR CDR3. TCRdb reprocessed the multiplex PCR reads via MiXCR and lists one record per CDR3 protein. The table has hundreds of thousands of distinct CDR3 sequences, approximately 25% seen once. The sample taken for sequencing was blood. The receptors come from a woman in her 30s with Graves' ophthalmopathy.

V gene TRBV12-3 or TRBV12-4 combines with J gene TRBJ2-7; 15 nucleotides agree with TRBD2. This CDR3 comprises 15 residues. V gave up 4 bases and J gave up 6 bases; unmatched junction bases: 4. The CDR3 sequence: CASSSGLAGGREQYF. The CDR3 DNA reads as TGTGCCAGCAGTTCAGGACTAGCGGGAGGGCGCGAGCAGTACTTC.

The chain is built from TRBV12-3 or TRBV12-4 and TRBJ2-2; TRBD2 aligns across 10 bases. The CDR3 extends over 15 amino acids. V shed 8 bases, J shed 3 bases, and the junction held 6 bases outside the gene matches. CDR3 coding DNA: TGTGCCAGCCGAACTAGCGGGGTGGACACCGGGGAGCTGTTTTTT. Protein sequence: CASRTSGVDTGELFF.

The chain links TRBV12-3 or TRBV12-4 to TRBJ2-5, with no clear D. The CDR3 length is 14 residues. Deletions cut 5 bases from V and 8 bases from J, with 18 bases between. CDR3 nucleotides: TGTGCCAGCAGTCTTTCAAATCCTCCGTTCACCCAGTACTTC. Amino acid sequence: CASSLSNPPFTQYF.

The gene calls are TRBV28 and TRBJ2-5; D possibly corresponds to TRBD2 (6 bases). This CDR3 spans 18 amino acids. Looked up from germline, CDR1 is MDHEN and CDR2 is SYDVKM. The V and J ends lost 5 bases and 7 bases respectively, with 29 bases between them. CDR3 DNA sequence: TGTGCCAGCAGTCGGCGGCCGGTAGCGGAAGAGGCCCAAAGGACCCAGTACTTC. Amino acids: CASSRRPVAEEAQRTQYF.

This clonotype was detected ten times or more. For the CDR3, the DNA is TGTGCCAGCAGTTTGGGTTTGGTCAATCAGCCCCAGCATTTT. It codes for CASSLGLVNQPQHF. The V and J genes are TRBV28 and TRBJ1-5, with D unclear. Trimming shortened V by 3 bases and J by 3 bases, and 9 bases separated the two germline ends. The germline gives CDR1 MDHEN, CDR2 SYDVKM. The CDR3 runs to 14 residues. The whole variable domain, filled in from reference TRBV28 and TRBJ1-5, reads DVKVTQSSRYLVKRTGEKVFLECVQDMDHENMFWYRQDPGLGLRLIYFSYDVKMKEKGDIPEGYSVSREKKERFSLILESASTNQTSMYLCASSLGLVNQPQHFGDGTRLSIL.

This clonotype has only a few counts. J is TRBJ2-6 and V is TRBV27, with TRBD1 as a possible D gene (6 bases). Trimming left V 1 base short and J 1 base short, with 14 bases between. The CDR3 runs 18 residues. Germline V gene sequence: CDR1 MNHEY, CDR2 SMNVEV (reference sequence). The CDR3 nucleotides read TGTGCCAGCAGTTTATGGGGGCGCGTGGTGTCTGGGGCCAACGTCCTGACTTTC. It is translated as CASSLWGRVVSGANVLTF.

The chain couples TRBV24-1 to TRBJ2-5, with TRBD2 matching over 12 bases. The trim removed 3 bases at V and 5 bases at J, leaving 9 bases unmatched. Germline V gives CDR1 KGHDR, CDR2 SFDVKD. The CDR3 is 17 residues long. The CDR3 here is CATSDGASGRARETQYF. Here the CDR3 DNA reads TGTGCCACCAGTGATGGGGCTAGCGGGAGGGCCAGGGAGACCCAGTACTTC.

V and J are TRBV6-1 and TRBJ2-7; 7 bases are a match to TRBD2. With 7 bases clipped from V and 4 bases from J, the junction kept 13 bases outside the gene matches. The CDR3 runs to 15 residues. Germline V gives CDR1 MNHNS, CDR2 SASEGT. CDR3 sequence: CASTPALGGSYEQYF. DNA for the CDR3: TGTGCCAGCACCCCGGCTCTTGGCGGGAGTTACGAGCAGTACTTC.

This clonotype came up many times. V and J are TRBV2 and TRBJ1-2; D gene ambiguous. Germline V lookup: CDR1 SNHLY, CDR2 FYNNEI. The CDR3 has 13 residues. Trimming stripped 6 bases from V and 8 bases from J, with 16 bases between. DNA of the CDR3: TGTGCCAGCAGGGAGGATGGGCGCGGGGGCTACACCTTC. Translating gives CASREDGRGGYTF.

This clonotype occurred once. The chain uses TRBV6-5 and TRBJ1-2; TRBD1 might be the D (5 bases). Trimming removed 2 bases from V and 6 bases from J, with 10 bases in between. The CDR3 length is 13 residues. The germline gives CDR1 MNHEY, CDR2 SVGAGI. CDR3 in DNA: TGTGCCAGCAGTTACCTCACAGGAGATGGCTACACCTTC. Its translation: CASSYLTGDGYTF.

The rearrangement joins TRBV5-6 to TRBJ1-1, with a possible D match to TRBD1 (6 bases). CDR3 size: 17 residues. V lost 5 bases, J lost 2 bases, and 22 bases lay in between. Germline V gene data show CDR1 as SGHDT and CDR2 as YYEEEE. The CDR3 reads CASRPERTNRANTEAFF. DNA of the CDR3: TGTGCCAGCAGGCCCGAACGGACAAACAGGGCCAACACTGAAGCTTTCTTT.

V usage is TRBV2 and J usage is TRBJ1-2; D is possibly TRBD1 (6 bases). This CDR3 has 14 amino acids. Trimming left V 6 bases short and J 2 bases short, with 13 bases between. From germline, CDR1 is SNHLY and CDR2 FYNNEI. The CDR3 sequence is CASRGGGSNYGYTF. CDR3 nucleotides: TGTGCCAGCAGAGGAGGGGGGAGCAACTATGGCTACACCTTC.

This clonotype was counted ten times or more. J is TRBJ2-7 and V is TRBV6-1; 11 positions agree with TRBD1. Germline CDR1 and CDR2: MNHNS and SASEGT. J lost 7 bases, V lost 5 bases, and 7 bases had no gene match. The CDR3 consists of 14 residues. The CDR3 spells CASSRGQGGGEQYF. CDR3 DNA sequence: TGTGCCAGCAGTCGGGGACAGGGGGGAGGAGAGCAGTACTTC.

This clonotype was counted at least ten times. This sequence joins TRBV6-5 and TRBJ2-2, with D hard to call. In germline, CDR1 is MNHEY, CDR2 SVGAGI. There are 14 residues in the CDR3. The germline V and J ends were trimmed by 4 bases and 5 bases, with 11 bases remaining between them. CDR3 loop: CASSFSAQTGELFF. In DNA, the CDR3 is TGTGCCAGCAGTTTCTCGGCACAGACCGGGGAGCTGTTTTTT.